These 29 T cell receptor beta chains share one sample of origin, sequenced in a study of CD8+CD57+ T cells in acquired aplastic anemia. It was genomic DNA that served as the template for profiling TCR beta VDJ and CDR3. TCRdb reprocessed the reads via MiXCR and lists one record per CDR3 protein. The top ten clones hold less than 55% of a sample with around 180,000 distinct CDR3 sequences, under 75% of them seen once. Sequenced sample: sorted CD4+, CD8+, or CD8+CD57+ T cells (not recorded which) from PBMCs. The receptors come from a human donor in good health.

Points on this clonotype: The CDR3 end shows no conserved phenylalanine or tryptophan, and so a read error is likely. This chain links TRBV3-1 with TRBJ1-4, with 8 bases identical to TRBD1. This CDR3 is built from 15 residues. CDR1 is LGHDT, CDR2 YNNKEL, per germline (reference sequence). V lost 1 base, J lost 8 bases, and 6 bases stayed unmatched. The CDR3 loop reads CASSQGTGGTEKLFC. In nucleotides, the CDR3 is TGTGCCAGCAGCCAAGGTACAGGGGGGACCGAAAAACTGTTTTGT.

At least ten counts were recorded for this clonotype. The chain employs TRBV9 and TRBJ2-3, with 8 bases that match TRBD2. V shed 3 bases, J shed 1 base, and the junction held 7 bases outside the gene matches. The CDR3 is 16 amino acids. The germline V gene encodes CDR1 SGDLS and CDR2 YYNGEE. The CDR3 loop is CASSGWGGLGTDTQYF. The CDR3 nucleotides read TGTGCCAGCAGCGGTTGGGGGGGACTAGGCACAGATACGCAGTATTTT.

This clonotype was observed at least ten times. J is TRBJ1-5 and V is TRBV6-1, with no clear D. Deletions cut 2 bases from V and 3 bases from J, with 8 bases between. This CDR3 has 14 amino acids. Germline loops: CDR1 MNHNS, CDR2 SASEGT. The CDR3 region has the DNA TGTGCCAGCAGTGAATTAGATTACAATCAGCCCCAGCATTTT. Protein sequence: CASSELDYNQPQHF.

This clonotype occurred many times. CDR3 loop: CASSPDIVNGRNQPQHF. The CDR3 nucleotides are TGTGCCAGCAGCCCTGACATCGTAAACGGACGTAATCAGCCCCAGCATTTT. The chain is built from TRBV7-2 and TRBJ1-5; D is unclear. Trimming removed 5 bases from V and 4 bases from J, with 21 bases in between. The CDR3 consists of 17 residues. Per the germline V gene, CDR1 is SGHTA and CDR2 is FQGNSA. The full variable domain, completed using reference TRBV7-2 and TRBJ1-5, is GAGVSQSPSNKVTEKGKDVELRCDPISGHTALYWYRQSLGQGLEFLIYFQGNSAPDKSGLPSDRFSAERTGGSVSTLTIQRTQQEDSAVYLCASSPDIVNGRNQPQHFGDGTRLSIL.

V and J are TRBV5-1 and TRBJ2-6; D ambiguous. V dropped 5 bases and J dropped 4 bases, with 10 bases sitting between them. Germline V lookup: CDR1 SGHRS, CDR2 YFSETQ. This CDR3 is 14 amino acids long. CDR3 region: CASRVGNGANVLTF. The CDR3 coding sequence is TGCGCCAGCAGAGTGGGGAACGGGGCCAACGTCCTGACTTTC. Together with reference TRBV5-1 and TRBJ2-6, the CDR3 gives the full variable domain: KAGVTQTPRYLIKTRGQQVTLSCSPISGHRSVSWYQQTPGQGLQFLFEYFSETQRNKGNFPGRFSGRQFSNSRSEMNVSTLELGDSALYLCASRVGNGANVLTFGAGSRLTVL.

The rearrangement joins TRBV20-1 to TRBJ2-1; maybe TRBD2 (6 bases). CDR3 length: 14 amino acids. Germline V gene data show CDR1 as DFQATT and CDR2 as SNEGSKA (reference sequence). V was clipped by 1 base and J by 6 bases, with 13 bases between them. CDR3 nucleotide sequence: TGCAGTGCTAGAGTAGCGGCTGGGGGCAATGAGCAGTTCTTC. Translating it yields CSARVAAGGNEQFF.

The J gene is TRBJ2-1, the V gene TRBV7-2, with 8 bases fitting TRBD2. Germline V gene lookup returns CDR1 SGHTA and CDR2 FQGNSA. CDR3 length: 16 residues. The junction had 11 bases not matched to a gene; V was cut back by 3 bases and J by 7 bases. This CDR3 is CASSFVGGAGSNEQFF. CDR3 in DNA: TGTGCCAGCAGCTTTGTCGGGGGGGCCGGGTCGAATGAGCAGTTCTTC.

This chain uses TRBV5-1 with TRBJ2-1, with TRBD2 matching 12 bases. The J segment lost 5 bases and the V segment lost 2 bases, leaving 5 bases of the junction unmatched. In germline, CDR1 is SGHRS, CDR2 YFSETQ. The CDR3 is 16 amino acids. CDR3 nucleotide sequence: TGCGCCAGCAGCTTACGGCTAGCGGGGGGGAACAATGAGCAGTTCTTC. It yields the protein CASSLRLAGGNNEQFF.

This chain links TRBV10-3 with TRBJ2-1, with 11 bases identical to TRBD2. This CDR3 contains 17 residues. J lost 0 bases, V lost 6 bases, and 7 bases had no gene match. CDR1 and CDR2 (germline): ENHRY, SYGVKD. The DNA for the CDR3 is TGTGCCATCAGCGAAAATAGCGGGGGGGCCTCCTACAATGAGCAGTTCTTC. As protein: CAISENSGGASYNEQFF.

This clonotype was counted between two and nine times. V and J are TRBV5-6 and TRBJ1-1; the D gene is possibly TRBD1 (6 bases). V was pared by 0 bases and J by 8 bases, with 11 bases between. The CDR3 runs 13 residues. CDR1 is SGHDT, CDR2 YYEEEE, per germline. Here the CDR3 reads CASSLVGGREAFF. The CDR3 nucleotides read TGTGCCAGCAGCTTGGTCGGGGGCCGAGAAGCTTTCTTT.

This clonotype occurred many times. The CDR3, as DNA: TGCGCCAGCAGCCCAGGACAGTCCGGGGAGCTGTTTTTT. As protein: CASSPGQSGELFF. The V call is TRBV5-1, the J call TRBJ2-2; tentative D call: TRBD1 (6 bases). With 4 bases removed from V and 6 bases from J, the gap between germline ends came to 10 bases. The CDR3 loop spans 13 amino acids. The germline V gene encodes CDR1 SGHRS and CDR2 YFSETQ.

V is TRBV19 and J is TRBJ2-5; D gene unclear. The V end was cut by 3 bases, the J end by 2 bases, with 7 bases between. The CDR3 extends over 13 amino acids. The germline CDR1 and CDR2 sequences are LNHDA and SQIVND (reference sequence). CDR3 in DNA: TGTGCCAGTAGTATTGGGCAACAAGAGACCCAGTACTTC. Its translation is CASSIGQQETQYF. The whole variable domain, filled in from reference TRBV19 and TRBJ2-5, reads DGGITQSPKYLFRKEGQNVTLSCEQNLNHDAMYWYRQDPGQGLRLIYYSQIVNDFQKGDIAEGYSVSREKKESFPLTVTSAQKNPTAFYLCASSIGQQETQYFGPGTRLLVL.

This clonotype was picked up a small number of times. The chain employs TRBV2 and TRBJ2-7, with 9 bases fitting TRBD1. Per germline, CDR1 SNHLY and CDR2 FYNNEI. CDR3 size: 14 residues. Losses at the gene ends were 3 bases for V and 6 bases for J; bases not matched to a gene: 6. Here the CDR3 DNA reads TGTGCCAGCAGTGAGCAGGGACAGGGTTCCGAGCAGTACTTC. Encoded protein: CASSEQGQGSEQYF.

This clonotype was detected only a few times. The chain recombines TRBV9 with TRBJ1-6, with D unresolved. Germline V gene lookup returns CDR1 SGDLS and CDR2 YYNGEE. V gave up 5 bases and J gave up 6 bases, with 12 bases separating them. The CDR3 has 14 amino acids. CDR3 loop: CASSEPGSNSPLHF. DNA for the CDR3: TGTGCCAGCAGTGAACCCGGGTCTAATTCACCCCTCCACTTT.

The chain employs TRBV24-1 and TRBJ1-5, with D unclear. The CDR3 is 12 amino acids. CDR1 KGHDR and CDR2 SFDVKD come from the germline V gene. V lost 3 bases to trimming and J lost 4 bases, with 3 bases between them. Written as DNA, the CDR3 is TGTGCCACCAGTGATCAGAATCAGCCCCAGCATTTT. Its translation is CATSDQNQPQHF.

This clonotype appeared many times. This sequence joins TRBV20-1 and TRBJ2-7; no definite D call. Trimming removed 5 bases from V and 5 bases from J, with 16 bases in between. Germline lookup yields CDR1 DFQATT and CDR2 SNEGSKA (reference sequence). This CDR3 has 13 residues. CDR3: CSARSLGWDEQYF. The CDR3, as DNA: TGCAGTGCTCGCAGTTTGGGGTGGGACGAGCAGTACTTC.

As for this clonotype: Germline and junction disagree at one end, which may indicate a read error. The V call is TRBV10-3, the J call TRBJ1-1; D remains unclear. CDR1 is ENHRY and CDR2 is SYGVKD in the germline V gene. The CDR3 has 13 residues. The CDR3 reads CAISEQVKTEAFF. CDR3 coding DNA: TGTGCCATCAGTGAGCAGGTGAAAACTGAAGCTTTCTTT.

This chain connects TRBV7-3 to TRBJ2-1; D may correspond to TRBD1 or TRBD2 (5 bases each). This CDR3 region has 13 residues. The V gene's germline CDR1 is SGHTA and CDR2 FQGTGA. V dropped 5 bases and J dropped 15 bases, with 20 bases sitting between them. In nucleotides, the CDR3 is TGTGCCAGCAGCCGAGGTGTTGGGGGAGTCAGGTTCTTC. It encodes CASSRGVGGVRFF.

The table lists this clonotype with a count of one. The chain employs TRBV2 and TRBJ1-6, with 9 bases fitting TRBD1. Trimming took 11 bases from V and 8 from J; bases not matched to a gene: 10. The CDR3 is 14 residues long. Germline V gene sequence: CDR1 SNHLY, CDR2 FYNNEI. CDR3 sequence reads: CAGDGGQGDSPLHF. Here the CDR3 DNA reads TGTGCCGGCGACGGGGGACAGGGTGATTCACCCCTCCACTTT.

The chain is built from TRBV7-2 and TRBJ2-7; 9 bases line up with TRBD1. The CDR3 is 16 amino acids. Per the germline V gene, CDR1 is SGHTA and CDR2 is FQGNSA. V lost 3 bases, J lost 5 bases, and 11 bases stayed unmatched. The CDR3 coding sequence is TGTGCCAGCAGCTTGATCGGGGACAGGGTAGTTAACGAGCAGTACTTC. Translating it yields CASSLIGDRVVNEQYF.

This clonotype has just a few counts. This chain uses TRBV20-1 with TRBJ2-7; 10 positions match TRBD2. Germline V gene data show CDR1 as DFQATT and CDR2 as SNEGSKA (reference sequence). The ends lost 1 base at V and 6 bases at J; junction bases unmatched: 3. The CDR3 spans 13 residues. CDR3 in DNA: TGCAGTGCTAGAGCTAGCGGGAGATCCGAGCAGTACTTC. It translates to CSARASGRSEQYF.

This clonotype was counted at least ten times. The chain couples TRBV6-5 to TRBJ2-2; D unresolved. The CDR3 totals 11 residues. Trimming shortened V by 4 bases and J by 9 bases, and 6 bases separated the two germline ends. Germline V gene sequence: CDR1 MNHEY, CDR2 SVGAGI. CDR3 amino acids: CASSSSRELFF. The CDR3 DNA is TGTGCCAGCAGTTCGAGTCGGGAGCTGTTTTTT.

The sample holds one count of this clonotype. The chain employs TRBV5-1 and TRBJ2-7; weak D call: TRBD1 (6 bases). Trimming stripped 3 bases from V and 3 bases from J, with 19 bases between. Germline V gene lookup returns CDR1 SGHRS and CDR2 YFSETQ. The CDR3 has 16 residues. CDR3 amino acids: CASSWGYQGQGYEQYF. The CDR3 nucleotides read TGCGCCAGCAGCTGGGGGTACCAGGGGCAAGGCTACGAGCAGTACTTC.

The J gene is TRBJ2-5, the V gene TRBV9; 12 bases are shared with TRBD2. Germline CDR1 and CDR2: SGDLS and YYNGEE. With V trimmed by 3 bases and J by 3 bases, 3 bases remained unmatched. The CDR3 has 15 residues. The CDR3: CASSERLAGEETQYF. In DNA form, the CDR3 reads TGTGCCAGCAGCGAGAGACTAGCGGGAGAAGAGACCCAGTACTTC.

This clonotype showed up many times. The chain has TRBV2 and TRBJ2-1, with 10 bases identical to TRBD2. The germline gives CDR1 SNHLY, CDR2 FYNNEI. V was pared by 5 bases and J by 4 bases, with 5 bases of the junction left unmatched. This CDR3 spans 15 amino acids. The CDR3 sequence is CASSPTSGIYNEQFF. For the CDR3, the DNA is TGTGCCAGCAGTCCCACTAGCGGGATTTACAATGAGCAGTTCTTC.

The J gene is TRBJ2-7, the V gene TRBV10-3; 11 nucleotides agree with TRBD2. There are 18 residues in the CDR3. From germline, CDR1 is ENHRY and CDR2 SYGVKD. V was pared by 2 bases and J by 0 bases, with 9 bases of the junction left unmatched. CDR3 nucleotide sequence: TGTGCCATCAGTGAGCCGACGAAACTAGCGGGGGCCTCCTACGAGCAGTACTTC. It translates to CAISEPTKLAGASYEQYF.

This clonotype occurred many times. This chain joins TRBV2 and TRBJ1-2; TRBD1 aligns across 7 bases. V shed 10 bases and J 3 bases; nucleotides not matched to a gene: 8. Germline CDR1 reads SNHLY; CDR2 reads FYNNEI. This CDR3 has 13 amino acids. The CDR3 protein is CAIRGQADYGYTF. As DNA, the CDR3 is TGTGCCATTCGAGGACAGGCGGACTATGGCTACACCTTC.

This clonotype was seen only once. CDR3 residues: CAIRTQDTEAFF. CDR3 nucleotide sequence: TGTGCCATCCGGACCCAGGACACTGAAGCTTTCTTT. The chain employs TRBV10-3 and TRBJ1-1; D not certain. CDR1 is ENHRY and CDR2 is SYGVKD in the germline V gene. V gave up 8 bases and J gave up 3 bases, with 10 bases separating them. There are 12 residues in the CDR3.

Only one count was recorded for this clonotype. The CDR3: CAISVDGANGYTF. The CDR3 nucleotides are TGTGCCATCAGTGTAGACGGGGCGAACGGCTACACCTTC. The rearrangement joins TRBV10-3 to TRBJ1-2; tentatively, D is TRBD1 (5 bases). This CDR3 contains 13 residues. Per the germline V gene, CDR1 is ENHRY and CDR2 is SYGVKD. V lost 4 bases, J lost 8 bases, and 14 bases lay in between.